What follows is one T cell receptor beta chain and its context. This clonotype was found a few times. Its antigen is still unknown. Within one base of it there is no much larger clone, and no base qualities were kept. PBMCs were isolated by Ficoll-Paque density gradient centrifugation. Sequenced on an Illumina NovaSeq 6000. cDNA libraries for TCRalpha and TCRbeta were prepared by 5'RACE using constant-segment primers, with sample barcodes and unique molecular identifiers added. RNA was extracted from every sample with Trizol reagent. Amplification of the libraries took two PCR steps, and the second step added a second sample barcode plus Illumina TruSeq adapters. The libraries were sequenced on an Illumina NovaSeq using 2 x 150 bp paired-end reads. As for how the authors treated the data: With migec v1.2.7, reads were demultiplexed and then collapsed into UMI-guided consensus sequences. Using mixcr v2.1.11, the UMI consensuses were aligned to TRA and TRB V and J templates and assembled into clonotypes. Expanded or contracted clonotypes were those called significant by both edgeR and NoisET, with noise models trained on biological replicates. For edgeR calls, the thresholds were a false discovery rate-adjusted p below 0.01 and a log2 fold-change of 1. As an exploratory analysis of dynamics, PCA with hierarchical clustering was applied to max-normalized trajectories of the 1000 most abundant clonotypes. The CD4 or CD8 phenotype of responding clones was assigned using the separately sequenced CD4+ and CD8+ repertoires. The raw public data were reprocessed by TCRdb itself: fastp quality trimming at Q25, MiXCR clonotype calling, in-frame beta chains only. Rows are unified per CDR3 protein, each entry keeping the most common DNA and genes. The V and J calls reflect TCRdb's pipeline rather than the authors' work. The sample table records about 270,000 distinct CDR3 sequences; about a sixth of these occur just once. Of the sample, more than 20% falls within the top ten clones.

This sample was included in a study of T-cell memory formation after mild COVID-19 (dated by TCRdb to the early 2020s). About the study as a whole: Most TCR sequence clusters were specific to one of the two donors. In a couple of donors, T-cell clones that expanded and contracted after mild COVID-19 were followed by sequencing TCRalpha and TCRbeta repertoires longitudinally. The cohort comprised two young, previously healthy adult volunteers, one female and one male. The research as a whole found: Contracting CD4+ clones appeared mostly in the CM and EM memory subsets, whereas CD8+ clones were enriched in EMRA. Only a couple of mild cases were covered in the study, and larger cohorts including severe cases with pre-infection samples were considered necessary. Clones that contracted from day 15 to 85 showed balanced CD4/CD8 phenotypes, whereas a second wave of clones that expanded from day 15 to 37 leaned towards CD4+. SARS-CoV-2 specificity of the second-wave clones peaking on day 37 was not confirmed. Some responding clones were detected in pre-infection memory, suggesting pre-existing cross-reactive memory T cells joined the SARS-CoV-2 response.

The specimen sequenced was PBMCs or a T cell subset sorted from them (not recorded which). The TCR was taken from a young man who had mild COVID-19 (a few samples of this study predate the infection). The sample titles of this study are shuffled in the database, so cell type and time point are left out; the donor was told from shared clones.

CDR3 sequence: CASSLAQRGAGTQYF. The nucleotide sequence is given as TGTGCCAGCAGCTTAGCCCAGCGGGGGGCCGGCACCCAGTACTTC. The sequence joins TRBV7-2 to TRBJ2-5; the junction holds 9 bases that match TRBD2. According to the germline V gene, CDR1 reads SGHTA and CDR2 reads FQGNSA. Reading from cysteine to phenylalanine, the CDR3 counts 15 amino acids. Just CDR3 DNA is preserved here, 45 bases in frame from base 1. Relative to germline, V is missing 0 bases and J is missing 8 bases, with 7 bases of the junction outside any gene match.